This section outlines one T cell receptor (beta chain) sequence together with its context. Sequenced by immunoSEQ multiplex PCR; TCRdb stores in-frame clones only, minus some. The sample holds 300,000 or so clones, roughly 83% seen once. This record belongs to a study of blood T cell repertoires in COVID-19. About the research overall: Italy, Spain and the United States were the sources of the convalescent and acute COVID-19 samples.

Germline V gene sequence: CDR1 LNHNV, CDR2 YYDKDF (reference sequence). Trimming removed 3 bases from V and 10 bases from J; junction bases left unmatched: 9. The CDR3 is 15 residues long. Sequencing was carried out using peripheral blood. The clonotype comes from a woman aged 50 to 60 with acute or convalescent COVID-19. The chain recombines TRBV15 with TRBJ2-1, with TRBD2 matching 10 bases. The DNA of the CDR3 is TGTGCCACCAGCAGGGGGAATATAGCGGGAGGCGAGCAGTTCTTC. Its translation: CATSRGNIAGGEQFF.